The 6 T cell receptor beta chains below come from one sample, sequenced in a study of cytomegalovirus exposure and HLA in healthy donors. TCRdb keeps only in-frame clones here, not all; method: immunoSEQ multiplex PCR. The sample yields tens of thousands of clones, around 94% seen once. Material: PBMCs. The receptors were sampled from a woman aged 18-29 years in good health and CMV-seronegative.

This clone has only one observation. V gene TRBV10-3 combines with J gene TRBJ2-7; 10 bases are a match to TRBD2. Germline CDR1 and CDR2: ENHRY and SYGVKD. CDR3 size: 11 residues. CDR3 residues: CSAGGPFEQYF. The CDR3 nucleotides are TGTTCAGCGGGAGGGCCTTTTGAGCAGTACTTC.

V and J are TRBV19 and TRBJ1-1, with TRBD1 as a possible D gene (6 bases). Trimming shortened V by 5 bases and J by 0 bases, and 10 bases separated the two germline ends. This CDR3 has 14 amino acids. Germline CDR1 and CDR2: LNHDA and SQIVND (reference sequence). The DNA of the CDR3 is TGTGCCAGTAGTGTCCAGGGGTTGAACACTGAAGCTTTCTTT. Protein product: CASSVQGLNTEAFF.

The chain joins TRBV4-2 to TRBJ2-2; no clear D. V lost 4 bases, J lost 6 bases, and 12 bases lay in between. The V gene's germline CDR1 is LGHNA and CDR2 YNFKEQ. CDR3 length: 14 residues. The CDR3 sequence: CASSPPTQPGELFF. The CDR3, as DNA: TGTGCCAGCAGCCCACCTACCCAACCCGGGGAGCTGTTTTTT.

The CDR3 sequence: CASSERGTGLAETQYF. The CDR3 DNA follows: TGTGCCAGCAGTGAAAGAGGGACAGGTTTAGCAGAGACCCAGTACTTC. The chain uses TRBV6-1 and TRBJ2-5; 8 bases align to TRBD1. V was clipped by 2 bases and J by 4 bases; unmatched bases: 9. The CDR3 has 16 amino acids. Looked up from germline, CDR1 is MNHNS and CDR2 is SASEGT.

This clone occurred a few times. This CDR3 reads CASSDSTGADTQYF. CDR3 in DNA: TGTGCCAGCAGTGACTCGACAGGGGCAGATACGCAGTATTTT. The rearrangement links TRBV6-4 to TRBJ2-3; 8 bases agree with TRBD1. Germline V CDR1 and CDR2: MRHNA, SNTAGT. The ends lost 0 bases at V and 4 bases at J; junction bases unmatched: 0. This CDR3 region has 14 residues.

The chain uses TRBV9 and TRBJ1-6; D unclear. Per germline, CDR1 SGDLS and CDR2 YYNGEE. The V gene lost 0 bases and the J gene lost 9 bases, with 10 bases spanning the gap. The CDR3 contains 14 residues. As DNA, the CDR3 is TGTGCCAGCAGCGTAGCGGGGAAAGGTTCACCCCTCCACTTT. It yields the protein CASSVAGKGSPLHF. The full variable domain, in which reference TRBV9 and TRBJ1-6 provide the parts outside the CDR3, is DSGVTQTPKHLITATGQRVTLRCSPRSGDLSVYWYQQSLDQGLQFLIQYYNGEERAKGNILERFSAQQFPDLHSELNLSSLELGDSALYFCASSVAGKGSPLHFGNGTRLTVT.